The present T cell receptor (beta chain) was sequenced within a study of T cell repertoires in cytomegalovirus infection. On the study more broadly: Recently identified HLA-C-restricted CMV epitopes were among the peptides used. Indications of both CMV infection and matching HLA type were provided by public TCR beta signatures. General study results and limits: Identification of carriers of CMV plus the relevant HLA was achieved through cumulative public TCR beta family frequency. Dominating the ex vivo response were HLA-C-restricted CMV-specific TCR beta clonotypes.

TCRdb itself ran the reads through MiXCR, one entry per CDR3 protein. The sample lists some 700,000 distinct CDR3 sequences; roughly 33% were seen once. Concerning this clonotype: Its antigen is as yet unknown.

Germline assignment: CDR1 SGHTA and CDR2 FQGNSA. V shed 4 bases and J shed 1 base, with 7 bases lying between them. CDR3 length: 13 residues. This receptor was identified in a human donor in good health (CMV status not recorded). Some clones in this sample may be carry-over from other donors' samples. The sample consisted of cultured PBMCs, taken from culture after CMV antigen stimulation. This chain uses TRBV7-2 with TRBJ2-5; D may be TRBD2 (6 bases). CDR3 sequence reads: CASSWGVQETQYF. The CDR3 DNA reads as TGTGCCAGCAGCTGGGGGGTCCAAGAGACCCAGTACTTC. Full variable domain (remainder filled in from reference TRBV7-2 and TRBJ2-5): GAGVSQSPSNKVTEKGKDVELRCDPISGHTALYWYRQSLGQGLEFLIYFQGNSAPDKSGLPSDRFSAERTGGSVSTLTIQRTQQEDSAVYLCASSWGVQETQYFGPGTRLLVL.